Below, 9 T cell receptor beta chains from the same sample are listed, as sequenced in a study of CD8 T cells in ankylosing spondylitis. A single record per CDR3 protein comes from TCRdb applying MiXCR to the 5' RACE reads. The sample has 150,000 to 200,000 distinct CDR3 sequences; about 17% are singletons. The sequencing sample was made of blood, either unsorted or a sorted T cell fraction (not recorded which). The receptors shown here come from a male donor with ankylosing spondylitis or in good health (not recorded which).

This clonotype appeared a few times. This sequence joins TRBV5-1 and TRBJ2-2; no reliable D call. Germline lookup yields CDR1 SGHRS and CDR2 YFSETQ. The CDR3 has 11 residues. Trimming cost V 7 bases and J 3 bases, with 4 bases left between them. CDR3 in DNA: TGCGCCAGCTCCGACACCGGGGAGCTGTTTTTT. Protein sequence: CASSDTGELFF.

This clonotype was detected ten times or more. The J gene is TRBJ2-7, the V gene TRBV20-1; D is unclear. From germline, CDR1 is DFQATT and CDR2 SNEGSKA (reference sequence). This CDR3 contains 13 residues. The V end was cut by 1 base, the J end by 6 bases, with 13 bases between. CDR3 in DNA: TGCAGTGCTAGAGCCACGACTCGCGGCGAGCAGTACTTC. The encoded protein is CSARATTRGEQYF.

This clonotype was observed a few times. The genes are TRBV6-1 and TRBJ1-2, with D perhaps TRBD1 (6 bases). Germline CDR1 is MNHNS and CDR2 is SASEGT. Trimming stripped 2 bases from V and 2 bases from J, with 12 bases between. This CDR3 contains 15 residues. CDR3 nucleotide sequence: TGTGCCAGCAGTGAATTTCAAGGGGGGAACTATGGCTACACCTTC. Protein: CASSEFQGGNYGYTF.

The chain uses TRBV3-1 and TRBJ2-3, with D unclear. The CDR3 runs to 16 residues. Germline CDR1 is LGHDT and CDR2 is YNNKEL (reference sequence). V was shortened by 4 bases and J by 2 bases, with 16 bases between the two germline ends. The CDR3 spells CASSLRPSGFTDTQYF. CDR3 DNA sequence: TGTGCCAGCAGCCTTCGACCGAGTGGGTTCACAGATACGCAGTATTTT.

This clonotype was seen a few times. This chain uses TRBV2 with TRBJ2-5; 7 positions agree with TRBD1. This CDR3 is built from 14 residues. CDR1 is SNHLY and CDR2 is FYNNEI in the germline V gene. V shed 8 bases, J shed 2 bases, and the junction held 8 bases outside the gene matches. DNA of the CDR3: TGTGCCAGCGGGGTTCCGACAGGGCAAGAGACCCAGTACTTC. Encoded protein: CASGVPTGQETQYF.

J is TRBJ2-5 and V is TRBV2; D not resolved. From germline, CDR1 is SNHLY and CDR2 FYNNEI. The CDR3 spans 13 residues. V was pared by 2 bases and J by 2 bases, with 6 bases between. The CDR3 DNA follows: TGTGCCAGCAGTGAACTGTGGCAAGAGACCCAGTACTTC. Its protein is CASSELWQETQYF. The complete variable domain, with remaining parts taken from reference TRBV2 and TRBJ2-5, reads EPEVTQTPSHQVTQMGQEVILRCVPISNHLYFYWYRQILGQKVEFLVSFYNNEISEKSEIFDDQFSVERPDGSNFTLKIRSTKLEDSAMYFCASSELWQETQYFGPGTRLLVL.

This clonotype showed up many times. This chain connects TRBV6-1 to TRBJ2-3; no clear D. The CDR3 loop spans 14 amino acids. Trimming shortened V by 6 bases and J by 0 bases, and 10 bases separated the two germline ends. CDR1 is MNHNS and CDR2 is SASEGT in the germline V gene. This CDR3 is CASRKDRSTDTQYF. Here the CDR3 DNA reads TGTGCCAGCAGGAAGGATCGAAGCACAGATACGCAGTATTTT.

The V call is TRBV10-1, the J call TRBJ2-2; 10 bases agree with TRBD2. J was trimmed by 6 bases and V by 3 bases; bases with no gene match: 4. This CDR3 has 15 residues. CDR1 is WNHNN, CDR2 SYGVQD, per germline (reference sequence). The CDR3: CASSDTSGKAGELFF. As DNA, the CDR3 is TGCGCCAGCAGTGACACTAGCGGGAAGGCCGGGGAGCTGTTTTTT.

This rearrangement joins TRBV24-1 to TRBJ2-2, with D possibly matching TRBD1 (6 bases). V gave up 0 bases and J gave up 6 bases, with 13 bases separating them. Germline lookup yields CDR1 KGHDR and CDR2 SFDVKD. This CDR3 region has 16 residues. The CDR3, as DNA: TGTGCCACCAGTGATTTGCGTGTACAGGGTTCCGGGGAGCTGTTTTTT. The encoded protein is CATSDLRVQGSGELFF.